Included here is one T cell receptor beta chain sequence, with context. Data came from immunoSEQ multiplex PCR; TCRdb stores just in-frame clones and leaves some out. This table holds tens of thousands of clones, approximately 95% found once. This sample was taken from a study of siplizumab effects on memory and regulatory T cells. The CDR3 runs to 13 residues. Per the germline V gene, CDR1 is ENHRY and CDR2 is SYGVKD. Trimming removed 10 bases from V and 1 base from J, with 12 bases in between. V is TRBV10-3 and J is TRBJ2-3; the D gene is possibly TRBD2 (6 bases). This sequence originates from a human donor in good health. The specimen sequenced was CD8+ T cells sorted from blood. The CDR3 nucleotides read TGTGCCACCCGGGAGAAGGGCACAGATACGCAGTATTTT. Protein sequence: CATREKGTDTQYF.